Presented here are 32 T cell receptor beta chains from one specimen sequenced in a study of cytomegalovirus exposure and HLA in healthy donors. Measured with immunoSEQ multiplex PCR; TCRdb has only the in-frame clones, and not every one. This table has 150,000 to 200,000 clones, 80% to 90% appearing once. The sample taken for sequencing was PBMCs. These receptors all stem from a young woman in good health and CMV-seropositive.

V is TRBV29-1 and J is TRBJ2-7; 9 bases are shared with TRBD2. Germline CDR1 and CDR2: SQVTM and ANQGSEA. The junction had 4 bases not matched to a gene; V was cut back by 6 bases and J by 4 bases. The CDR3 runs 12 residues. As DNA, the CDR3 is TGCAGCGTAGCCAGCGGGAGGTACGAGCAGTACTTC. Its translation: CSVASGRYEQYF.

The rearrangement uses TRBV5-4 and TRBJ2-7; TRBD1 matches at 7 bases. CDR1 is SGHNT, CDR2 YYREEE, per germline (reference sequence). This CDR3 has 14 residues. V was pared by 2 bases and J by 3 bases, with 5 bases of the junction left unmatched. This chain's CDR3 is CASSLQGYLYEQYF. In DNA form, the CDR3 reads TGTGCCAGCAGCTTACAGGGGTACCTCTACGAGCAGTACTTC. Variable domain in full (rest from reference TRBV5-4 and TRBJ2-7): ETGVTQSPTHLIKTRGQQVTLRCSSQSGHNTVSWYQQALGQGPQFIFQYYREEENGRGNFPPRFSGLQFPNYSSELNVNALELDDSALYLCASSLQGYLYEQYFGPGTRLTVT.

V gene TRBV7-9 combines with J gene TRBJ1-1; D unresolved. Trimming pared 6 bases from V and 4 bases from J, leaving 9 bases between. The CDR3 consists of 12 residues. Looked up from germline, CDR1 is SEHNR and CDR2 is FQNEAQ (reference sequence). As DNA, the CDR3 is TGTGCCAGCAGTACCGAGGCCACTGAAGCTTTCTTT. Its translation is CASSTEATEAFF.

As DNA, the CDR3 is TGTGCCAGCAGCTTTCCACGAACAGGGAAGGAGACCCAGTACTTC. Translated: CASSFPRTGKETQYF. This chain links TRBV11-2 with TRBJ2-5; a possible D gene is TRBD1 (6 bases). V was cut by 3 bases and J by 5 bases, with 16 bases left in between. From germline, CDR1 is SGHAT and CDR2 FQNNGV. The CDR3 length is 15 residues.

The CDR3 DNA follows: TGTGCCAGCAGCTTGTCTCGGGACAGGGACTACGAGCAGTACTTC. It specifies CASSLSRDRDYEQYF. The J gene is TRBJ2-7, the V gene TRBV5-6; 9 nucleotides match TRBD1. The CDR3 contains 15 residues. From germline, CDR1 is SGHDT and CDR2 YYEEEE. The V and J ends lost 1 base and 3 bases, in that order; junction bases with no gene match: 5.

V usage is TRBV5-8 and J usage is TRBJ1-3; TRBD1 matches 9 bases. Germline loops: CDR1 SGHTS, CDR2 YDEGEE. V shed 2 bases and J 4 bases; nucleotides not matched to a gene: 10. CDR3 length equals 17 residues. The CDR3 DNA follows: TGTGCCAGCAGCTTTGGGACAGGGTGGTCTTACGGAAACACCATATATTTT. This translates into CASSFGTGWSYGNTIYF.

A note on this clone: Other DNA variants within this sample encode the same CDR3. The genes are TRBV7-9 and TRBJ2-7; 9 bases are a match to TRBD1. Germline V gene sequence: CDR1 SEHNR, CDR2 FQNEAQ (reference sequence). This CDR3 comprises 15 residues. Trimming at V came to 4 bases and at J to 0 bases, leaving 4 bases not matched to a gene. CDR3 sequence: CASSYPGQGSYEQYF. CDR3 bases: TGTGCCAGCAGCTATCCGGGACAGGGCTCCTACGAGCAGTACTTC.

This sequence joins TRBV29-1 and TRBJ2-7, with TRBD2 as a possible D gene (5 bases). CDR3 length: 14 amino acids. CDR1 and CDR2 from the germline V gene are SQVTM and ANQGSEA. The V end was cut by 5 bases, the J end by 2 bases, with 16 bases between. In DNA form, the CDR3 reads TGCAGCGTTCGGACCGGCGCGGGTCCCTACGAGCAGTACTTC. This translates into CSVRTGAGPYEQYF.

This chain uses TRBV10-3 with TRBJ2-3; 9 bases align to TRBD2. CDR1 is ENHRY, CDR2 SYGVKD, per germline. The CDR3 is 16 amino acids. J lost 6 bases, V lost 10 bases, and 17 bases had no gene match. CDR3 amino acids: CATLGGSGRYADTQYF. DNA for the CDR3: TGTGCCACCCTGGGGGGTAGCGGGAGATATGCGGATACGCAGTATTTT.

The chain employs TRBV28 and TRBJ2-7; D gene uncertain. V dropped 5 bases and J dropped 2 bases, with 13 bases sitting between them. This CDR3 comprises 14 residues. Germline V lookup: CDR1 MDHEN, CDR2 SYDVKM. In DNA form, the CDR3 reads TGTGCCAGCAGTCCCTCGGGTTCGACCTACGAGCAGTACTTC. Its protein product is CASSPSGSTYEQYF.

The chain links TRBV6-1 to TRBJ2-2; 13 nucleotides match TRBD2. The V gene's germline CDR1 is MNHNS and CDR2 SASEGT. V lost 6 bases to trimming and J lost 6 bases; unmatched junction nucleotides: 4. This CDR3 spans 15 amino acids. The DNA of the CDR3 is TGTGCCAGCAGGCCGGGACTAGCGGGATCCGGGGAGCTGTTTTTT. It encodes CASRPGLAGSGELFF.

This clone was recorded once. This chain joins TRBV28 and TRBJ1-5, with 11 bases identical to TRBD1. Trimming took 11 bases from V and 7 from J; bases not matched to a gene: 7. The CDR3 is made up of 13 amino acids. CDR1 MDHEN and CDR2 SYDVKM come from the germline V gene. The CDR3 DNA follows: TGTGCCGGAGGACAGGGGGCTGTCCAGCCCCAGCATTTT. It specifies CAGGQGAVQPQHF.

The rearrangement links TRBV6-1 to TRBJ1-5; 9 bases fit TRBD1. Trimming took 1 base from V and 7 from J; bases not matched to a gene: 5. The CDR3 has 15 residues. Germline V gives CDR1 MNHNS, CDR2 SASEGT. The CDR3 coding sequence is TGTGCCAGCAGTGAAGTGACAGGGGGTTGGCAGCCCCAGCATTTT. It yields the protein CASSEVTGGWQPQHF.

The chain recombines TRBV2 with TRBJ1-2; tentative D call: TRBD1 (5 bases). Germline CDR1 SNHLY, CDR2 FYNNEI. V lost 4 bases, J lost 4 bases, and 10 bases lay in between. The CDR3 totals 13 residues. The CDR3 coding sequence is TGTGCCAGCAGTGTACAGGAAATCTATGGCTACACCTTC. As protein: CASSVQEIYGYTF.

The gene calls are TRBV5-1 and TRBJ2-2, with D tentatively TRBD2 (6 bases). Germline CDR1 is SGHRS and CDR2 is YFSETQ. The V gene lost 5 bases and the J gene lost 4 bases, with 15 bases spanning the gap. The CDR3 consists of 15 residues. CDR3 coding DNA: TGCGCCAGCAGGGATACCGGGACTCCCACCGGGGAGCTGTTTTTT. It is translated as CASRDTGTPTGELFF. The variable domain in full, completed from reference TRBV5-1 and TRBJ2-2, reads KAGVTQTPRYLIKTRGQQVTLSCSPISGHRSVSWYQQTPGQGLQFLFEYFSETQRNKGNFPGRFSGRQFSNSRSEMNVSTLELGDSALYLCASRDTGTPTGELFFGEGSRLTVL.

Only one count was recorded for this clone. The CDR3 sequence is CASSQRVPYEQYF. Here the CDR3 DNA reads TGTGCCAGCAGCCAACGGGTTCCCTACGAGCAGTACTTC. The gene calls are TRBV14 and TRBJ2-7; D remains unclear. The V end lost 2 bases, the J end lost 2 bases, and 7 bases lay between the germline ends. Germline V gives CDR1 SGHDN, CDR2 FVKESK. This CDR3 comprises 13 residues.

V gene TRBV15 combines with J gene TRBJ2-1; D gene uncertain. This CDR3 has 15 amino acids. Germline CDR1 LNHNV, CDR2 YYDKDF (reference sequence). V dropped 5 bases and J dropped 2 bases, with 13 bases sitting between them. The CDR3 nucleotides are TGTGCCACCAGCTCCGACCCCCAGGCCTACAATGAGCAGTTCTTC. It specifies CATSSDPQAYNEQFF.

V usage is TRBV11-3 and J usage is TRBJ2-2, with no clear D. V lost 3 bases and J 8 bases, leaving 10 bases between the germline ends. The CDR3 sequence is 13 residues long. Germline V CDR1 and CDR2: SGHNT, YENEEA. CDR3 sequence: CASSFNMLGELFF. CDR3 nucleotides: TGTGCCAGCAGCTTTAACATGTTAGGGGAGCTGTTTTTT.

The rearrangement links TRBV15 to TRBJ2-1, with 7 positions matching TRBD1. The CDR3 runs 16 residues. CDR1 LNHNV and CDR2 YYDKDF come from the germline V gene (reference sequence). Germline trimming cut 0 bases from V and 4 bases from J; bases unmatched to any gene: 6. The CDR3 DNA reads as TGTGCCACCAGCAGAGATGGTAGGGGGCGATACAATGAGCAGTTCTTC. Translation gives CATSRDGRGRYNEQFF. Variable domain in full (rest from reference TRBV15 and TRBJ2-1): DAMVIQNPRYQVTQFGKPVTLSCSQTLNHNVMYWYQQKSSQAPKLLFHYYDKDFNNEADTPDNFQSRRPNTSFCFLDIRSPGLGDTAMYLCATSRDGRGRYNEQFFGPGTRLTVL.

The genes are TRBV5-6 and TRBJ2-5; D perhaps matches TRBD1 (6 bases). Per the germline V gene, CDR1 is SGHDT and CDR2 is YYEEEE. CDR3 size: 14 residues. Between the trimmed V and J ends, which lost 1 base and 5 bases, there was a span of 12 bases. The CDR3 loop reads CASSLFQGPETQYF. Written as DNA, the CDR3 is TGTGCCAGCAGCTTGTTCCAGGGGCCGGAGACCCAGTACTTC.

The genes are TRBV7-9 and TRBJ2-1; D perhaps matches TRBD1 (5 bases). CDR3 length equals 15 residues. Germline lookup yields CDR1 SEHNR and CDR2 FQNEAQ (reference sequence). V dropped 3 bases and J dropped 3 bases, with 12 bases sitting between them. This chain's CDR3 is CASSFDATGYNEQFF. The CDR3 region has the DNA TGTGCCAGCAGCTTCGATGCAACAGGCTACAATGAGCAGTTCTTC.

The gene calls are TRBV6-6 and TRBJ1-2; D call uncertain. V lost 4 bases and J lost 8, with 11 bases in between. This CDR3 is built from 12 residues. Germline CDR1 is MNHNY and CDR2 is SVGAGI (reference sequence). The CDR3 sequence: CASSSEGVGYTF. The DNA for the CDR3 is TGTGCCAGCAGTTCCGAGGGAGTGGGCTACACCTTC.

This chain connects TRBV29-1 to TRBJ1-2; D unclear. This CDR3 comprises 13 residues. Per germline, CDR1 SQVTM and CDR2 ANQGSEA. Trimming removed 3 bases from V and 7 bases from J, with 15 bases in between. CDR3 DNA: TGCAGCGTTGAGTCTACCGGGGAGGGTGGCTACACCTTC. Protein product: CSVESTGEGGYTF.

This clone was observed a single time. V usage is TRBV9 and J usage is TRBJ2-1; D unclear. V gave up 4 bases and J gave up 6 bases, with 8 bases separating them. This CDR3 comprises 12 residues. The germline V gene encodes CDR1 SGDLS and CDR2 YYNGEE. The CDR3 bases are TGTGCCAGCAGCCCCTCCCGCAATGAGCAGTTCTTC. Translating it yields CASSPSRNEQFF.

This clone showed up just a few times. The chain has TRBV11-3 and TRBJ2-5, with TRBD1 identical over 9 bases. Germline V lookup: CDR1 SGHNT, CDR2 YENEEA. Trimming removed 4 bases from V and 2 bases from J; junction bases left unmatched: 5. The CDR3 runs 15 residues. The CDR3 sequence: CASSSGTGRQETQYF. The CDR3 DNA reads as TGTGCCAGCAGCTCCGGGACAGGGCGACAAGAGACCCAGTACTTC.

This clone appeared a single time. The CDR3 DNA is TGTGCCAGCAGCTGGAAAGGCCGGGACAGGACCGGGGAGCTGTTTTTT. Amino acids: CASSWKGRDRTGELFF. V is TRBV5-4 and J is TRBJ2-2, with TRBD1 matching 8 bases. CDR1 is SGHNT and CDR2 is YYREEE in the germline V gene (reference sequence). The CDR3 covers 16 residues. V trimming: 3 bases; J trimming: 5 bases; junction bases outside the gene matches: 9.

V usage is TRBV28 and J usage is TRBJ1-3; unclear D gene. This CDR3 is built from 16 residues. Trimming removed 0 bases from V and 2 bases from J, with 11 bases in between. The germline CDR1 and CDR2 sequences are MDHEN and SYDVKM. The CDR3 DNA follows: TGTGCCAGCAGTTTATGGGCAGGATCTCCTGGAAACACCATATATTTT. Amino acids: CASSLWAGSPGNTIYF.

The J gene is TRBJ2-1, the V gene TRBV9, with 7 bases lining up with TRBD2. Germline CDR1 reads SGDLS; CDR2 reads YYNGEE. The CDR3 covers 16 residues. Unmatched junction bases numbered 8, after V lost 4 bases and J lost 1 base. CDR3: CASSLDPSGSYNEQFF. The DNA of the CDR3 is TGTGCCAGCAGCCTTGACCCTAGCGGATCCTACAATGAGCAGTTCTTC.

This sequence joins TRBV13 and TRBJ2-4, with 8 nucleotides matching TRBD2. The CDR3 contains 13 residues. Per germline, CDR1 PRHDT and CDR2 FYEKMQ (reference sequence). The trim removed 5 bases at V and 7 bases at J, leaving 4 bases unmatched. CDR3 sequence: CASSVGLGNIQYF. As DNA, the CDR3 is TGTGCCAGCAGCGTGGGACTAGGGAACATTCAGTACTTC.

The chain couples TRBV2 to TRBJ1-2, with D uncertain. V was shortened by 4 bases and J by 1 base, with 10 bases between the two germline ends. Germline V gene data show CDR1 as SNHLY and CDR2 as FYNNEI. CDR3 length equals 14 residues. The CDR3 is CASSVQNLNYGYTF. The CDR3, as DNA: TGTGCCAGCAGTGTTCAGAACCTTAACTATGGCTACACCTTC.

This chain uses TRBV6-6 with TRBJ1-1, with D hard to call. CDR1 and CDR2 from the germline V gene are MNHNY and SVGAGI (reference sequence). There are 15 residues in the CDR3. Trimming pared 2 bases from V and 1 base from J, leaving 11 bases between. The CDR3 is CASSYPMGRNTEAFF. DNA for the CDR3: TGTGCCAGCAGTTACCCAATGGGGAGGAACACTGAAGCTTTCTTT.

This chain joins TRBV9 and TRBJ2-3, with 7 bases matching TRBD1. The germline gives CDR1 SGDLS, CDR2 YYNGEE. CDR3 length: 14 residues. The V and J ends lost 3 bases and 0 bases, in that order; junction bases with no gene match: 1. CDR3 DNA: TGTGCCAGCAGCGACAGGGGTAGCACAGATACGCAGTATTTT. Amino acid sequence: CASSDRGSTDTQYF.